The source of this T cell receptor beta chain is a study of long-term antiretroviral therapy in people with HIV. From germline, CDR1 is SEHNR and CDR2 FQNEAQ (reference sequence). The CDR3 length is 14 residues. The V end was cut by 5 bases, the J end by 1 base, with 11 bases between. Prior to DNA extraction, the samples held about 1-10 million cryopreserved PBMC. They ran version v3.0 of the immunoSEQ assay at survey level. Sequencing was performed with immunoSEQ multiplex PCR; in TCRdb, only in-frame clones are kept and a portion is missing. This table holds about 43,000 clones, around nine tenths found once.

V and J are TRBV7-9 and TRBJ1-1; possible D gene TRBD1, 6 bases. Sequencing used unsorted PBMCs, obtained 0.1 years before starting antiretroviral therapy. The TCR was taken from a woman between 45 and 60 years old with HIV. The DNA of the CDR3 is TGTGCCAGCAGCACAAGACAGGAGAACACTGAAGCTTTCTTT. This translates into CASSTRQENTEAFF. Variable domain in full (rest from reference TRBV7-9 and TRBJ1-1): DTGVSQNPRHKITKRGQNVTFRCDPISEHNRLYWYRQTLGQGPEFLTYFQNEAQLEKSRLLSDRFSAERPKGSFSTLEIQRTEQGDSAMYLCASSTRQENTEAFFGQGTRLTVV.